One T cell receptor (beta chain) is described in this entry. The antigen remains unidentified. CDR1 is LNHNV and CDR2 is YYDKDF in the germline V gene (reference sequence). This CDR3 has 15 residues. V dropped 3 bases and J dropped 7 bases, with 18 bases sitting between them. This record belongs to a study of response to subunit inactivated influenza vaccine. Study outcomes and limitations: Authors suggested seasonal influenza vaccinations each recruit few new T cells.

Each CDR3 protein is one row after TCRdb ran MiXCR on the RT-PCR reads. The sample contains 530,000 or so distinct CDR3 sequences, 12% of which appear only once. This specimen was PBMCs from blood, taken on the day of vaccination. The J gene is TRBJ2-5, the V gene TRBV15, with a weak D call TRBD1 (6 bases). The sequence was obtained from a man aged 45-60 years who received an inactivated influenza vaccine. The CDR3 DNA is TGTGCCACCAGCAGGGAGGCACCCGGGACACCGACCCAGTACTTC. Its protein product is CATSREAPGTPTQYF.